These 21 T cell receptor beta chains came from one sample sequenced in a study of T-cell memory formation after mild COVID-19. TCRdb recomputed calls from the 5' RACE reads with MiXCR, one row per CDR3 protein. The profile covers 270,000 or so distinct CDR3 sequences, with more than 15% appearing a single time and around 23% taken by the ten largest. The sequencing sample was made of PBMCs or a T cell subset sorted from them (not recorded which). These TCRs come from a man between 18 and 35 years old who had mild COVID-19 (a few samples of this study predate the infection). Cell type and time point are not known.

Only a few counts were recorded for this clonotype. The J gene is TRBJ1-2, the V gene TRBV7-9; no reliable D call. CDR1 and CDR2 (germline): SEHNR, FQNEAQ (reference sequence). This CDR3 spans 11 amino acids. V lost 5 bases and J lost 9, with 10 bases in between. CDR3 loop: CASSPSDRYTF. The CDR3 region has the DNA TGTGCCAGCAGCCCGAGTGACCGCTACACCTTC.

The sample holds a few counts of this clonotype. The V and J genes are TRBV7-2 and TRBJ1-1, with a tentative D call TRBD1 (6 bases). The CDR3 has 16 residues. Germline CDR1 SGHTA, CDR2 FQGNSA. V lost 5 bases and J lost 0, with 16 bases in between. The CDR3 coding sequence is TGTGCCAGCAGCCGTGGGGACATCCGGTTGAACACTGAAGCTTTCTTT. Amino acid sequence: CASSRGDIRLNTEAFF.

This clonotype showed up many times. The chain uses TRBV4-3 and TRBJ2-2; D uncertain. Germline values: CDR1 LGHNA, CDR2 YSLEER. The V end lost 4 bases, the J end lost 5 bases, and 11 bases lay between the germline ends. This CDR3 comprises 14 residues. Written as DNA, the CDR3 is TGCGCCAGCAGCCCTATGTTTAAGACCGGGGAGCTGTTTTTT. Protein product: CASSPMFKTGELFF.

This clonotype appeared a single time. This chain links TRBV12-3 or TRBV12-4 with TRBJ2-1, with TRBD1 as a possible D gene (6 bases). Deletions cut 6 bases from V and 8 bases from J, with 11 bases between. This CDR3 has 12 amino acids. CDR3 sequence: CASRDRTHEQFF. In nucleotides, the CDR3 is TGTGCCAGCAGAGACAGGACCCATGAGCAGTTCTTC.

This clonotype was picked up a small number of times. The rearrangement links TRBV3-1 to TRBJ2-5, with 9 bases lining up with TRBD2. The germline CDR1 and CDR2 sequences are LGHDT and YNNKEL (reference sequence). Losses at the gene ends were 8 bases for V and 4 bases for J; bases not matched to a gene: 5. This CDR3 comprises 13 residues. The CDR3 spells CASARGGGETQYF. DNA for the CDR3: TGTGCCAGCGCGCGGGGGGGAGGAGAGACCCAGTACTTC.

This clonotype was counted between two and nine times. This chain uses TRBV18 with TRBJ1-1, with 12 positions matching TRBD1. This CDR3 has 15 residues. J was trimmed by 11 bases and V by 0 bases; bases with no gene match: 7. Germline V gene lookup returns CDR1 KGHSH and CDR2 LQKENI. CDR3 protein: CASSPPGTGGRRAFF. The CDR3, as DNA: TGTGCCAGCTCACCACCCGGGACAGGGGGCCGTAGGGCTTTCTTT.

This clonotype appeared a few times. V gene TRBV25-1 combines with J gene TRBJ1-2; TRBD1 matches 9 bases. CDR3 length equals 13 residues. Trimming cost V 11 bases and J 4 bases; bases outside gene matches: 8. CDR1 is MGHDK and CDR2 is SYGVNS in the germline V gene. Here the CDR3 DNA reads TGTGCCGCCGGGGACAGGGCTACCTATGGCTACACCTTC. It translates to CAAGDRATYGYTF.

There are a few counts of this clonotype. The chain uses TRBV5-1 and TRBJ2-1, with D maybe TRBD1 (6 bases). Trimming shortened V by 0 bases and J by 10 bases, and 17 bases separated the two germline ends. CDR1 SGHRS and CDR2 YFSETQ come from the germline V gene. The CDR3 has 15 residues. The CDR3 loop is CASSLAGHPRLEQFF. Written as DNA, the CDR3 is TGCGCCAGCAGCTTGGCGGGACACCCCCGTCTAGAGCAGTTCTTC.

V and J are TRBV7-9 and TRBJ1-6; weak D call: TRBD1 (6 bases). The germline V gene has CDR1 SEHNR and CDR2 FQNEAQ (reference sequence). CDR3 length equals 17 residues. The V and J ends lost 5 bases and 7 bases respectively, with 21 bases between them. The chain's CDR3 is CASSQSQGGRMNSPLHF. CDR3 nucleotide sequence: TGTGCCAGCAGCCAGTCACAGGGCGGTCGTATGAATTCACCCCTCCACTTT.

There are a few counts of this clonotype. The gene calls are TRBV24-1 and TRBJ2-5, with TRBD2 matching over 9 bases. With 7 bases clipped from V and 5 bases from J, the junction kept 7 bases outside the gene matches. The CDR3 is 14 residues long. Germline CDR1 KGHDR, CDR2 SFDVKD. CDR3 nucleotide sequence: TGTGCCACCAGCGAAAGCGGGGGGTACGAGACCCAGTACTTC. Protein: CATSESGGYETQYF.

The sample holds a few counts of this clonotype. V and J are TRBV5-1 and TRBJ2-1; 8 nucleotides align to TRBD2. The CDR3 contains 14 residues. V trimming: 0 bases; J trimming: 8 bases; junction bases outside the gene matches: 4. The germline gives CDR1 SGHRS, CDR2 YFSETQ. This CDR3 is CASSLGGGLHEQFF. The CDR3 nucleotides are TGCGCCAGCAGCTTGGGCGGGGGGCTACATGAGCAGTTCTTC.

This clonotype occurred a few times. The J gene is TRBJ2-1, the V gene TRBV4-3; the D is unclear. The germline V and J ends were trimmed by 1 base and 4 bases, with 8 bases remaining between them. Germline CDR1 LGHNA, CDR2 YSLEER. The CDR3 is made up of 14 amino acids. The CDR3, as DNA: TGCGCCAGCAGCCAAGTCCTCGAGTACAATGAGCAGTTCTTC. As protein: CASSQVLEYNEQFF.

This clonotype was observed a few times. The chain combines TRBV30 with TRBJ2-7; 12 bases fit TRBD2. V dropped 8 bases and J dropped 3; count of bases not matched to a gene: 8. The CDR3 is 14 residues long. The germline gives CDR1 GTSNPN, CDR2 SVGIG (reference sequence). CDR3 sequence (DNA): TGTGCCGCCGGCACTAGCGGGGGGCGCTACGAGCAGTACTTC. This encodes CAAGTSGGRYEQYF.

This clonotype was observed a handful of times. The chain joins TRBV6-5 to TRBJ2-7; D gene unclear. The CDR3 is made up of 17 amino acids. V was shortened by 5 bases and J by 0 bases, with 20 bases between the two germline ends. The germline V gene encodes CDR1 MNHEY and CDR2 SVGAGI. The CDR3 protein is CASSPSMTTLSSYEQYF. The CDR3 DNA sequence: TGTGCCAGCAGTCCCTCGATGACAACCCTCAGCTCCTACGAGCAGTACTTC.

This clonotype was observed a few times. This chain uses TRBV5-1 with TRBJ2-1; D is ambiguous. Trimming left V 0 bases short and J 2 bases short, with 12 bases between. Germline V gene sequence: CDR1 SGHRS, CDR2 YFSETQ. The CDR3 runs 16 residues. CDR3 loop: CASSLEGRVPYNEQFF. CDR3 nucleotides: TGCGCCAGCAGCTTGGAGGGTCGAGTTCCCTACAATGAGCAGTTCTTC.

This clonotype was recorded a few times. V usage is TRBV25-1 and J usage is TRBJ2-3, with TRBD2 matching over 10 bases. Losses at the gene ends were 10 bases for V and 2 bases for J; bases not matched to a gene: 15. CDR1 is MGHDK, CDR2 SYGVNS, per germline. This CDR3 comprises 17 residues. The DNA of the CDR3 is TGTGCCACCGGGGTGGGGCTAGCGGGGGTTTCCACAGATACGCAGTATTTT. Protein sequence: CATGVGLAGVSTDTQYF.

This clonotype has a handful of counts. The J gene is TRBJ2-3, the V gene TRBV6-5; maybe TRBD2 (7 bases). CDR1 is MNHEY, CDR2 SVGAGI, per germline. Trimming pared 4 bases from V and 1 base from J, leaving 12 bases between. This CDR3 is 15 amino acids long. CDR3 nucleotides: TGTGCCAGCAGTTCGGCGGGGGCCGGCACAGATACGCAGTATTTT. Translation: CASSSAGAGTDTQYF.

This rearrangement joins TRBV4-1 to TRBJ2-5; the match to TRBD1 covers 10 bases. CDR1 MGHRA and CDR2 YSYEKL come from the germline V gene. The trim removed 6 bases at V and 5 bases at J, leaving 3 bases unmatched. The CDR3 consists of 13 residues. This CDR3 is CASRRQGAETQYF. As DNA, the CDR3 is TGCGCCAGCAGACGACAGGGGGCGGAGACCCAGTACTTC.

The chain joins TRBV7-2 to TRBJ1-5; D remains unclear. Germline-derived CDR1 and CDR2 are SGHTA and FQGNSA. CDR3 length: 14 residues. V dropped 2 bases and J dropped 6 bases, with 11 bases sitting between them. The CDR3: CASSLYPGGQPQHF. The DNA for the CDR3 is TGTGCCAGCAGCTTATACCCGGGCGGTCAGCCCCAGCATTTT.

On this clonotype: The limits of the CDR3 on the DNA are not certain, so only TCRdb's listed CDR3 is given. J is TRBJ2-2 and V is TRBV5-4. Germline CDR1 is SGHNT and CDR2 is YYREEE (reference sequence). The length of the CDR3 is 15 amino acids, counting both ends. The CDR3 is CASSLTFGDTGELFF.

This clonotype was seen ten or more times. The chain uses TRBV7-9 and TRBJ2-7; TRBD1 matches 8 bases. V dropped 4 bases and J dropped 5; count of bases not matched to a gene: 4. The CDR3 has 13 residues. The germline V gene has CDR1 SEHNR and CDR2 FQNEAQ (reference sequence). The CDR3 loop reads CASSSGGWNEQYV. The CDR3 DNA reads as TGTGCCAGCAGCTCAGGGGGCTGGAACGAGCAGTACGTC.